This T cell receptor (beta chain) came from a study of shared clonotypes between healthy human individuals. Whole-study results and caveats: Sharing across four donors was seen in roughly 5.2% of naive CD4 clonotypes.

Sequencing was performed with immunoSEQ multiplex PCR; in TCRdb, only in-frame clones are kept and a portion is missing. Seen here are roughly 1 million clones, about four fifths observed once, and the top ten hold about 0.52%. This CDR3 has 15 amino acids. Germline V gene sequence: CDR1 KGHSH, CDR2 LQKENI. V was pared by 4 bases and J by 4 bases, with 3 bases of the junction left unmatched. It was into CD45RA+ naive and CD45RA-negative memory subsets that the CD4+ cells were split. Points on this clone: Antigen specificity is unknown.

Sequencing used memory CD4+ T cells from PBMCs. This sample's subset: CD45RA-negative fraction. The TCR originated in a man younger than 30 in good health. Some clones in this sample may be carry-over from other donors' samples. The chain couples TRBV18 to TRBJ2-5; 13 positions match TRBD2. Here the CDR3 reads CASSLGTSGTETQYF. The CDR3 DNA sequence: TGTGCCAGCTCACTTGGGACTAGCGGGACAGAGACCCAGTACTTC.